Listed below are T cell receptor beta chains from one sample, sequenced in a study of early T cells in non-severe SARS-CoV-2 infection. From the 5' RACE reads, TCRdb called clonotypes with MiXCR, one entry per CDR3 protein. The sample lists tens of thousands of distinct CDR3 sequences; about 12% were seen once. This specimen was whole blood, taken at baseline. The source of these receptors is an adult who was a healthcare worker with PCR-confirmed SARS-CoV-2 infection or an uninfected control (not recorded which). The donor label of this sample is uncertain. The conserved cysteine and the conserved F or W are not part of the CDR3 here. Each record gives: CDR3 protein, J gene, V gene.

CDR3: ASSVGQGGTDTQY; J: TRBJ2-3; V: TRBV10-1
CDR3: ASSHPKKALWNNEQF; J: TRBJ2-1; V: TRBV4-1
CDR3: ASSYDRVSTEAF; J: TRBJ1-1; V: TRBV6-5
CDR3: ASSLRTGVAKNIQY; J: TRBJ2-4; V: TRBV7-2
CDR3: ASSQTRAQPQH; J: TRBJ1-5; V: TRBV13
CDR3: ASNGQLNQPQH; J: TRBJ1-5; V: TRBV7-2
CDR3: ASSYSFASQETQY; J: TRBJ2-5; V: TRBV6-5
CDR3: ASSFLHITDGYT; J: TRBJ1-2; V: TRBV19
CDR3: ASSLPTGANVLT; J: TRBJ2-6; V: TRBV5-1
CDR3: ASSGGLAGPETQY; J: TRBJ2-5; V: TRBV6-1
CDR3: ASSDNRPTDTQY; J: TRBJ2-3; V: TRBV2
CDR3: ASTLTPRDTQY; J: TRBJ2-3; V: TRBV12-3/TRBV12-4
CDR3: ASSPGTRGTQY; J: TRBJ2-5; V: TRBV7-2
CDR3: ASSSSPFVAGGYNEQF; J: TRBJ2-1; V: TRBV7-9
CDR3: SVMTGGYTEAF; J: TRBJ1-1; V: TRBV29-1
CDR3: ASSQDLPAGGPYNEQF; J: TRBJ2-1; V: TRBV3-1
CDR3: SVRYKNIQY; J: TRBJ2-4; V: TRBV29-1
CDR3: ATSARQTYNEQF; J: TRBJ2-1; V: TRBV24-1
CDR3: ASSKGRDGYT; J: TRBJ1-2; V: TRBV6-5
CDR3: ASSDNGVAGANVLT; J: TRBJ2-6; V: TRBV6-4
CDR3: ASSFEGQGLFKLF; J: TRBJ1-4; V: TRBV12-3/TRBV12-4
CDR3: AISAGLRKETQY; J: TRBJ2-5; V: TRBV10-3